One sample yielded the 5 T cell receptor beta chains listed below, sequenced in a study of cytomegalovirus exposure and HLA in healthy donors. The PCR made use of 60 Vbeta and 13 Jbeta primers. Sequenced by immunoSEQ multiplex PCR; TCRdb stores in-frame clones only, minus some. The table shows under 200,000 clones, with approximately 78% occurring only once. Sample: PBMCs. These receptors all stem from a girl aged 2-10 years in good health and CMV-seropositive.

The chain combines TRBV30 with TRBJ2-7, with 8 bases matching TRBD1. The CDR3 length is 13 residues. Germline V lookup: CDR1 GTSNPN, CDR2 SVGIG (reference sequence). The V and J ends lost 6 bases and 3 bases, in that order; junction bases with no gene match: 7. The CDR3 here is CACSGGSFYEQYF. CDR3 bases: TGTGCCTGTTCAGGGGGCTCTTTCTACGAGCAGTACTTC.

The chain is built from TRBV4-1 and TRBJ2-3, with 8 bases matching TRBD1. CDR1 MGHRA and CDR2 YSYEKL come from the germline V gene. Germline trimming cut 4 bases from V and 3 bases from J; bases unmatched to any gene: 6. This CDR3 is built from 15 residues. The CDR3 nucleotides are TGCGCCAGCAGCCGACAGGGGTGGGAGACAGATACGCAGTATTTT. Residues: CASSRQGWETDTQYF.

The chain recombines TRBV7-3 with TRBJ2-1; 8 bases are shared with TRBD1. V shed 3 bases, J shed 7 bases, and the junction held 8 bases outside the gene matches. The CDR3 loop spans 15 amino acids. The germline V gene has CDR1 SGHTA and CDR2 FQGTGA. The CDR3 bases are TGTGCCAGCAGCTTGGACAGGGAATCGGGGAATGAGCAGTTCTTC. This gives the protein CASSLDRESGNEQFF.

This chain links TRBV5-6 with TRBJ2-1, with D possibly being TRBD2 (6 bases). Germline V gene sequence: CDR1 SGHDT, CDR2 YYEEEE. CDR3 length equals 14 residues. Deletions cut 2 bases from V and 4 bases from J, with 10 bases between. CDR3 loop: CASSFSGLYNEQFF. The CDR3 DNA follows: TGTGCCAGCAGCTTTAGCGGTCTGTACAATGAGCAGTTCTTC.

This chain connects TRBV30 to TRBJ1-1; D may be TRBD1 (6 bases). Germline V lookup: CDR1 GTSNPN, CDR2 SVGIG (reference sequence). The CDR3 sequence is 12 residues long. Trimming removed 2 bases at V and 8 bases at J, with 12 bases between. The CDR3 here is CAWSSEGDEAFF. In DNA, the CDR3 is TGTGCCTGGAGTTCTGAGGGGGACGAAGCTTTCTTT.